The source of this TCR beta chain is a study of cytomegalovirus exposure and HLA in healthy donors (dated by TCRdb to about 2017). Turning to the overall study: An earlier analysis of some 500 of the donors reported 250 to 300 Gb of sequence data and 120 million or so unique TCR beta sequences from 150 million to 200 million T cells. In addition to the first cohort of hundreds of subjects, a separate validation cohort of 130 or so different subjects was used. Donor age, sex, ethnicity and CMV serostatus were compiled alongside the repertoire data. Roughly 5 DR-DQ haplotypes were handled as single units for association and clustering because linkage in the cohort was strong. Around 320 gigabases of sequencing data and approximately 84 million unique TCR sequences were included in an early release covering several hundred HLA-typed donors. High-throughput TCR immunosequencing, statistical association of individual TCRs with disease status, and machine learning were combined to predict cytomegalovirus infection status. Both class I and class II loci were covered by HLA typing, at four-digit resolution. A later analysis re-examined previously published TCR beta repertoires from around 670 donors and added high-resolution HLA genotyping to investigate patterns of TCR occurrence. The T cell repertoires of under 700 subjects were profiled by immunosequencing and related to cytomegalovirus serostatus. The number of donors typed differed by locus, with 629-630 for A, B, C, DRB1 and DQB1, around 500 for DQA1, 600 to 610 for DPA1, and approximately 470 for DPB1. A later genetic analysis used genome-wide SNP genotypes for about 55% of the 666 donors, treating that subset as a discovery cohort. The aim of the study was to test whether cataloging public T cell receptors could identify signatures of past pathogen exposure. To decide whether each TCR beta V gene segment behaved as functional or pseudogenic, an earlier analysis of some 600 of the donors relied on high-throughput TCR beta sequencing. Among some 400 genotyped donors of the cohort, an average of about 240,000 unique TCR beta nucleotide sequences were sequenced per donor, around 20% of them non-productive. Among the roughly 400 genotyped donors, approximately 77% belonged to the genetic ancestry cluster associated with self-reported Caucasian donors. The later analysis used no new phenotypic data to find candidate immune exposures, relying instead on TCR beta sequences and their occurrence across donors. Every discovery cohort repertoire had been produced on one sequencing platform. General study outcomes and caveats: A further reported finding was that TCR beta sequences accurately predicted the HLA-A and HLA-B alleles for most subjects in the first cohort. Because some donors lacked HLA typing at each locus, the association tests relied only on the typed subset. The cohort was sequenced for TCR beta chains only, and without alpha or paired-chain data the features that could be detected were limited. Some IMGT-functional V segments, including TRBV6-2 and TRBV6-3, could not be distinguished by the 87-base-pair reads and were therefore excluded. A cluster of highly shared sequence variants was judged likely to be a technical artifact of the sequencing pipeline. Several of the top co-occurrence clusters appeared to be linked to parvovirus B19, influenza, CMV and Epstein-Barr virus, according to a later analysis. Sequencing depth was assumed to be roughly uniform across donors in the presence/absence analyses, though that assumption may not hold. The authors suggested that the approach could potentially be generalized to other disease states and immunological phenotypes. In a later analysis, 16,951 TCR beta sequences were associated with specific HLA alleles at a false discovery rate of 0.05. Correlated functional status among segregating V segments might reflect linkage disequilibrium, but an unknown experimental factor could not be ruled out. Most TCR sequences were seen in very few donors, while some public TCRs were found in many individuals. For the cohort, immune exposure information was limited to CMV serostatus. Three of the identified cytomegalovirus-associated TCR beta chains were confirmed in vitro to be specific for cytomegalovirus antigens. In a later analysis, TCR association rates were found to vary across HLA loci, with the most associated TCRs seen for DRB1 alleles and the fewest for HLA-C alleles. A total of fewer than 200 TCR beta chains were listed by the study as associated with cytomegalovirus. An association between a missense DCLRE1C variant and V-gene and J-gene trimming of TCR beta chains was found in a later genetic analysis and replicated in an independent cohort. Assigning TCR associations to individual alleles was difficult when HLA alleles, especially DR and DQ, strongly co-occurred. In both the original and validation cohorts, the classifier was reported to diagnose cytomegalovirus status with high specificity and sensitivity. The earlier analysis of approximately 590 of the donors excluded seventeen rarely observed V segments, including chromosome 9 orphons, because counts were too low. An earlier analysis of some 560 of the donors showed that most TCR beta V segments appeared in productive rearrangements either about 87% or about 30% of the time, which broadly matched IMGT annotations. Compared with the approximately 710-donor mean, donors in an Asian-associated ancestry cluster had fewer N-insertions in productive TCRs, according to a later genetic analysis. A later analysis found that most CMV-associated TCR beta chains appeared HLA-restricted, with HLA associations seemingly driven largely by CMV exposure. In a later analysis, HLA-associated TCR beta chains showed more clonal expansion and lower generation probabilities than non-associated chains that were equally common.

Concerning this clone: No cognate antigen has been identified for it. There are no base qualities to consult, and no much larger clone falls within one base.

The CDR3 runs 15 amino acids, cysteine and phenylalanine included. The retained sequence is limited to the CDR3, 45 bases, with the frame set at the first base. CDR1 and CDR2, looked up from the germline V gene, are SGHTA and FQGNSA. V lost 1 base and J lost 3 bases; the stretch between them is 12 bases long. In total, roughly 670 healthy bone marrow donors made up the cohort. Cohort members were all nominally healthy when sampled, although unrecorded immune exposures were likely present. The donor was CMV seronegative and belonged to the group of over 300 seronegative cohort members. Every donor gave a peripheral blood sample, and the peripheral blood mononuclear cells from that sample were used for TCR beta sequencing. Genomic DNA extraction from the blood cell samples was performed with the Qiagen DNeasy Blood Extraction Kit. Receptors were amplified or captured by the immunoSEQ multiplex PCR assay. For the multiplex PCR, a mixture combining 60 forward primers for TCR Vbeta segments and 13 reverse primers for TCR Jbeta segments was used. The CDR3 region of rearranged TCR beta genes was amplified from genomic DNA by a multiplex PCR assay. The Illumina HiSeq System was used to sequence the amplified TCR beta libraries as 87-base-pair reads. As for how the authors treated the data: Across the roughly 640 repertoires, a later analysis counted 80 million or so unique TCR beta chains, around 10 million of which were shared by at least two donors. To remove PCR and sequencing errors, raw reads were error-corrected and collapsed into unique sequences using a nearest-neighbor algorithm that merged closely related sequences. To assign V, D and J gene segments, CDR3 sequences were aligned to IMGT reference sequences. For a sequence to be retained, a match of at least six nucleotides to both a V gene segment and a J gene segment was required. Rearrangements were called productive when the CDR3 lacked stop codons and stayed in frame with V and J; all others were non-productive. CDR3 was defined according to IMGT convention as the region running from the second conserved V-encoded cysteine to the conserved J-encoded phenylalanine. Sequences without an unambiguous match to a single V gene segment were excluded from the earlier analysis of several hundred of the donors. An earlier analysis of about 600 of the donors called V segments functional above 56.7% productive rearrangements and segregating when the between-donor standard deviation exceeded 5%. A statistical classification framework was built for diagnosing cytomegalovirus status from the catalog of TCR beta chain sequences. In a later analysis, V and J genes were assigned by comparing TCR nucleotide sequences against IMGT/GENE-DB human TR gene sequences. The TCRdist pipeline was used in a later analysis to assign CDR3 sequences and most-parsimonious VDJ recombination scenarios. In a later analysis, each TCR beta chain was defined by its CDR3 amino acid sequence together with its V-gene family, and reads without a unique V-gene family were excluded. To address suspected cross-contamination and a sequencing artifact, a later analysis removed under 600 highly shared, low-generation-probability nucleotide sequences. For each public chain, a later analysis derived a clonal expansion index from normalized ranks of inferred template counts within each repertoire. A later analysis computed generation probabilities with a VDJ recombination model fitted to out-of-frame rearrangements, and checked the results against IGoR. A later analysis scored TCR-TCR, TCR-HLA and TCR-CMV co-occurrence with hypergeometric tests, applying a repertoire-size bias correction to TCR pairs. To estimate false discovery rates, a later analysis permuted the HLA or CMV assignments 20 times. In a later analysis, co-occurring TCRs were grouped using DBSCAN, with TCRdist sequence similarity added in when clustering inside HLA-allele-positive subsets. For co-occurrence clustering, repertoires with fewer than 30,000 or more than 120,000 public chains were excluded, along with four to six repertoires with anomalous nucleotide sharing. Here the immuneACCESS table is served through TCRdb, limited to in-frame sequences with V and J called. Missing clones are a known gap in these copies; in checked studies unresolved V genes cover under half, and the rest lacks a known reason. The DNA was the basis for D and trimming; V, J and clone size are from that table. In this sample the table shows some 180,000 clones, 75% to 85% of which occur a single time. The ten largest account for around 1.6% of the sample.

This clonotype was sampled from a man aged 18 to 29 in good health and CMV-seronegative. The sequence is built from TRBV7-2 and TRBJ1-1; a tentative D call is TRBD1 (5 bases match). Sequences were obtained from PBMCs. The nucleotides are TGTGCCAGCAGCTTAGGGGGCGGCAGGGACACTGAAGCTTTCTTT. Its translation reads: CASSLGGGRDTEAFF.